This T cell receptor beta chain was recovered during a study of beta chain features in type 1 diabetes. Study conclusions and caveats: In every one of the four CD4+ subsets, TCRB CDR3s were moderately but significantly shorter in Type 1 diabetes patients. VDJ junctions from patients with type 1 diabetes contained fewer insertions and more deletions.

The junction had 10 bases not matched to a gene; V was cut back by 6 bases and J by 1 base. The germline gives CDR1 MNHEY, CDR2 SMNVEV (reference sequence). CDR3 size: 16 residues. Isolated RNA was reverse transcribed in full, so expressed TCRB transcripts were sequenced. Millions of reads was the average for naive, central memory and regulatory T cell samples. Here immunoSEQ multiplex PCR was the method, and the copy in TCRdb shows in-frame clones only, minus some. The table lists about 620,000 clones, around 15% of them singletons, with about 0.086% in the top ten. This clone was detected only a few times. The antigen remains undetermined. The collection from each donor was one heparinised blood draw averaging about 116 mL.

The sample taken for sequencing was naive CD4+ T cells from blood. This clonotype was sampled from a man aged 18 to 30 in good health. This rearrangement joins TRBV27 to TRBJ2-3; 7 bases agree with TRBD1. CDR3 amino acids: CASRPLDRVRTDTQYF. The CDR3 DNA reads TGTGCCAGCAGACCTCTCGACAGGGTTCGCACAGATACGCAGTATTTT.